This entry lists 21 T cell receptor beta chains sequenced from one sample in a study of blood T cell repertoires in COVID-19. Clones were read by immunoSEQ multiplex PCR, and TCRdb kept only the in-frame ones, dropping some. The sample has roughly 66,000 clones; 91% are singletons. The source material was peripheral blood. Every receptor here comes from a human donor in a cohort sampled during active COVID-19.

The chain recombines TRBV7-2 with TRBJ2-5; 11 bases are a match to TRBD2. CDR3 length equals 15 residues. Germline V gene lookup returns CDR1 SGHTA and CDR2 FQGNSA. Trimming took 5 bases from V and 7 from J; bases not matched to a gene: 9. CDR3 sequence: CASSPLAGGVGTQYF. In nucleotides, the CDR3 is TGTGCCAGCAGCCCCTTAGCGGGAGGGGTAGGGACCCAGTACTTC.

Remarks on this clone: The same CDR3 arises from other DNA sequences in this sample as well. The CDR3 loop is CASSVDSLNTEAFF. CDR3 DNA sequence: TGTGCCAGCAGCGTAGACAGTTTGAACACTGAAGCTTTCTTT. The gene calls are TRBV9 and TRBJ1-1; unclear D gene. In germline, CDR1 is SGDLS, CDR2 YYNGEE. V was clipped by 0 bases and J by 0 bases, with 6 bases between them. This CDR3 contains 14 residues.

This chain uses TRBV2 with TRBJ2-5; 11 bases align to TRBD2. Germline V gene data show CDR1 as SNHLY and CDR2 as FYNNEI. Losses at the gene ends were 5 bases for V and 3 bases for J; bases not matched to a gene: 2. The CDR3 extends over 14 amino acids. This CDR3 is CASSLAGGKETQYF. Here the CDR3 DNA reads TGTGCCAGCAGTCTAGCGGGGGGTAAAGAGACCCAGTACTTC.

The V call is TRBV19, the J call TRBJ2-1; 15 nucleotides line up with TRBD2. The CDR3 runs to 18 residues. After removal of 0 bases from V and 4 bases from J, the junction contained 4 bases not matched to a gene. Germline-derived CDR1 and CDR2 are LNHDA and SQIVND (reference sequence). This CDR3 reads CASSIDPGLAGGYNEQFF. In DNA form, the CDR3 reads TGTGCCAGTAGTATAGATCCCGGACTAGCGGGAGGGTACAATGAGCAGTTCTTC.

The chain combines TRBV3-1 (or the pseudogene TRBV3-2) with TRBJ2-7; 9 bases map to TRBD1. Trimming took 2 bases from V and 0 from J; bases not matched to a gene: 5. This CDR3 is built from 16 residues. Germline CDR1 is LGHDT and CDR2 is YNNKEL (reference sequence). For the CDR3, the DNA is TGTGCCAGCAGCCAACCGGGACAGGGTTACTCCTACGAGCAGTACTTC. Its protein is CASSQPGQGYSYEQYF.

This chain links TRBV4-1 with TRBJ1-2; D unresolved. V was clipped by 7 bases and J by 0 bases, with 18 bases between them. Germline values: CDR1 MGHRA, CDR2 YSYEKL. This CDR3 is built from 16 residues. CDR3 coding DNA: TGCGCCAGCACCCCAGGTGATAGAAAATCTAACTATGGCTACACCTTC. Its translation is CASTPGDRKSNYGYTF.

The chain uses TRBV6-6 and TRBJ2-5; TRBD2 matches at 7 bases. The germline gives CDR1 MNHNY, CDR2 SVGAGI (reference sequence). V lost 7 bases to trimming and J lost 5 bases; unmatched junction nucleotides: 4. The CDR3 loop spans 12 amino acids. The CDR3: CASKPGGETQYF. The DNA for the CDR3 is TGTGCCAGCAAACCCGGGGGGGAGACCCAGTACTTC.

Remarks on this clone: Compared with germline, one end of the junction differs, possibly owing to a read error. The chain carries TRBV7-7 and TRBJ1-1; D call uncertain. Germline V gives CDR1 SSHAT, CDR2 FNYEAQ (reference sequence). This CDR3 spans 13 amino acids. In DNA form, the CDR3 reads TGTGCTAGCAGTTCCCATTTCGGAGGGGAAGCTTTCTTT. Translated: CASSSHFGGEAFF.

The chain links TRBV9 to TRBJ2-2; the D gene is possibly TRBD2 (6 bases). Germline V gives CDR1 SGDLS, CDR2 YYNGEE. This CDR3 is 16 amino acids long. The V end lost 0 bases, the J end lost 8 bases, and 17 bases lay between the germline ends. CDR3 loop: CASSVGGGGEYGELFF. CDR3 coding DNA: TGTGCCAGCAGCGTAGGTGGCGGAGGGGAGTATGGGGAGCTGTTTTTT. Together with reference TRBV9 and TRBJ2-2, the CDR3 gives the full variable domain: DSGVTQTPKHLITATGQRVTLRCSPRSGDLSVYWYQQSLDQGLQFLIQYYNGEERAKGNILERFSAQQFPDLHSELNLSSLELGDSALYFCASSVGGGGEYGELFFGEGSRLTVL.

J is TRBJ1-1 and V is TRBV9; D not certain. CDR1 and CDR2 from the germline V gene are SGDLS and YYNGEE. The CDR3 extends over 13 amino acids. The germline V and J ends were trimmed by 0 bases and 0 bases, with 3 bases remaining between them. CDR3 nucleotide sequence: TGTGCCAGCAGCGTAGCTTTGAACACTGAAGCTTTCTTT. As protein: CASSVALNTEAFF.

V gene TRBV5-4 combines with J gene TRBJ2-3, with TRBD2 matching 12 bases. This CDR3 spans 16 amino acids. CDR1 and CDR2 (germline): SGHNT, YYREEE (reference sequence). The V gene end was trimmed by 0 bases and the J gene end by 3 bases; junction bases not matched to a gene: 2. CDR3 coding DNA: TGTGCCAGCAGCTTGGGACTAGCGGGGGTAACAGATACGCAGTATTTT. It encodes CASSLGLAGVTDTQYF.

This chain connects TRBV6-5 to TRBJ2-5; 14 positions match TRBD2. The J call is doubtful: the DNA matches TRBJ2-7 better. Germline CDR1 MNHEY, CDR2 SVGAGI. CDR3 length: 15 residues. CDR3 DNA sequence: TGTGCCAGCAGTTACGGGACTAGCGGGGGCTACGAGCAGTACTTC. This sequence encodes CASSYGTSGGYEQYF.

The V and J genes are TRBV19 and TRBJ2-5; TRBD2 matches 12 bases. The CDR3 has 14 amino acids. V gave up 6 bases and J gave up 4 bases; unmatched junction bases: 3. Germline V gene lookup returns CDR1 LNHDA and CDR2 SQIVND (reference sequence). The CDR3 coding sequence is TGTGCCAGTAGGGAACTAGCGGGAGGAGAGACCCAGTACTTC. Translated: CASRELAGGETQYF.

The CDR3 region has the DNA TGTGCCAGCAGCTTCGGGGGTCAGGCCACTGAAGCTTTCTTT. Its translation is CASSFGGQATEAFF. The V and J genes are TRBV7-2 and TRBJ1-1; D is perhaps TRBD1 (5 bases). The germline V gene encodes CDR1 SGHTA and CDR2 FQGNSA. Trimming stripped 3 bases from V and 4 bases from J, with 12 bases between. The CDR3 covers 14 residues.

The chain recombines TRBV24-1 with TRBJ2-1; 8 bases fit TRBD2. Germline CDR1 KGHDR, CDR2 SFDVKD. The CDR3 has 16 residues. Losses at the gene ends were 9 bases for V and 9 bases for J; bases not matched to a gene: 18. The CDR3 nucleotides are TGTGCCACCTCGGCGACTCAGGTCGGGGGGGTGGGTGAGCAGTTCTTC. Protein product: CATSATQVGGVGEQFF.

The chain combines TRBV14 with TRBJ2-1, with 8 bases fitting TRBD2. This CDR3 is built from 15 residues. Germline CDR1 reads SGHDN; CDR2 reads FVKESK. V lost 2 bases, J lost 5 bases, and 5 bases stayed unmatched. In DNA form, the CDR3 reads TGTGCCAGCAGCCAAACTAGCGGTTGGAACAATGAGCAGTTCTTC. Translated, it gives CASSQTSGWNNEQFF.

This chain joins TRBV7-8 and TRBJ1-1; D gene unclear. The CDR3 totals 16 residues. Trimming took off 2 bases at V and 1 base at J, with 14 bases between the two ends. Germline CDR1 reads SGHVS; CDR2 reads FQNEAQ. CDR3 loop: CASSLRDMVPNTEAFF. CDR3 DNA: TGTGCCAGCAGCTTACGGGATATGGTCCCGAACACTGAAGCTTTCTTT.

V usage is TRBV5-1 and J usage is TRBJ1-6; 10 positions match TRBD1. V lost 5 bases, J lost 9 bases, and 8 bases stayed unmatched. The CDR3 length is 15 residues. Germline V gives CDR1 SGHRS, CDR2 YFSETQ. CDR3 nucleotide sequence: TGCGCCAGCAGGGCAGCCGGGACAGGGGTTTCACCCCTCCACTTT. Its translation is CASRAAGTGVSPLHF. Full variable domain (outside the CDR3, taken from reference TRBV5-1 and TRBJ1-6): KAGVTQTPRYLIKTRGQQVTLSCSPISGHRSVSWYQQTPGQGLQFLFEYFSETQRNKGNFPGRFSGRQFSNSRSEMNVSTLELGDSALYLCASRAAGTGVSPLHFGNGTRLTVT.

This rearrangement joins TRBV7-9 to TRBJ2-2; D call uncertain. V was clipped by 5 bases and J by 0 bases, with 10 bases between them. The CDR3 is made up of 15 amino acids. Germline CDR1 reads SEHNR; CDR2 reads FQNEAQ (reference sequence). CDR3 sequence reads: CASSLNYPNTGELFF. CDR3 nucleotide sequence: TGTGCCAGCAGCCTAAATTACCCGAACACCGGGGAGCTGTTTTTT.

CDR3 nucleotide sequence: TGTGCCAGCTCACCATCGGGACAGGGGGCCCACAACTATGGCTACACCTTC. Translating gives CASSPSGQGAHNYGYTF. The chain carries TRBV18 and TRBJ1-2, with 12 positions matching TRBD1. The CDR3 spans 17 residues. Germline assignment: CDR1 KGHSH and CDR2 LQKENI. The trim removed 2 bases at V and 2 bases at J, leaving 6 bases unmatched. Full variable domain (rest looked up from reference TRBV18 and TRBJ1-2): NAGVMQNPRHLVRRRGQEARLRCSPMKGHSHVYWYRQLPEEGLKFMVYLQKENIIDESGMPKERFSAEFPKEGPSILRIQQVVRGDSAAYFCASSPSGQGAHNYGYTFGSGTRLTVV.

This chain links TRBV2 with TRBJ2-7; no clear D gene. V dropped 0 bases and J dropped 6 bases, with 15 bases sitting between them. This CDR3 is built from 15 residues. Germline assignment: CDR1 SNHLY and CDR2 FYNNEI. CDR3 loop: CASSEARLVNREQYF. CDR3 DNA: TGTGCCAGCAGTGAAGCAAGGCTAGTTAACCGCGAGCAGTACTTC.